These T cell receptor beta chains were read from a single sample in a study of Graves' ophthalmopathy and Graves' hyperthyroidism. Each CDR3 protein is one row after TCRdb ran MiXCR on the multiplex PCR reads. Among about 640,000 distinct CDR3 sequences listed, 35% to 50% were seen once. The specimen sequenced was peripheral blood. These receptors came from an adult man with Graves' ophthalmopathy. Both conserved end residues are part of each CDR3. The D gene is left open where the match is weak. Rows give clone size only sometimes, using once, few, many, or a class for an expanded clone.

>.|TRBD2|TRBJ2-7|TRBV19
TGTGCCTGGAGTCGCGGACTAGCGGGGTCGTACGAGCAGTACTTC
CAWSRGLAGSYEQYF
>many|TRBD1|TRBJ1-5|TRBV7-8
TGTGCCAGCAGTTCACAGGGGCTCCATCAGCCCCAGCATTTT
CASSSQGLHQPQHF
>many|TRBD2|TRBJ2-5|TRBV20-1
TGCAGTGCTAGTCGTAGCGGGAGGGCCAAGGAGACCCAGTACTTC
CSASRSGRAKETQYF
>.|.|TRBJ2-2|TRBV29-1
TGCAGCCAAGACAGCGTGTCCACCGGGGAGCTGTTTTTT
CSQDSVSTGELFF
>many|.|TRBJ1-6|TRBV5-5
TGTGCCAGCAGCCTAATACCGGACAGATATAATTCACCCCTCCACTTT
CASSLIPDRYNSPLHF
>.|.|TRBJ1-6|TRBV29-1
TGCAGCTACACAGGGTCAAATTCACCCCTCCACTTT
CSYTGSNSPLHF
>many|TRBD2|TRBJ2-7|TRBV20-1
TGCAGTGTTATAGCGGGTGTCTACGAGCAGTACTTC
CSVIAGVYEQYF
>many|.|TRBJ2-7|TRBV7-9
TGTGCCAGCAGCCAAGATTTCACAGGGAGCCAGCAGTACTTC
CASSQDFTGSQQYF
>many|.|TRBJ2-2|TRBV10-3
TGTGCCATCACTCTTGGCAGGGGAACCGGGGAGCTGTTTTTT
CAITLGRGTGELFF
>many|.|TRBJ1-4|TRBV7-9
TGTGCCAGCAGCTTAGCTGGGGTAGGCGAAAAACTGTTTTTT
CASSLAGVGEKLFF
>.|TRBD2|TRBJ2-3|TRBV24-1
TGTGCCACAAGTACTAGCGGGAGGGATCTAGATACGCAGTATTTT
CATSTSGRDLDTQYF
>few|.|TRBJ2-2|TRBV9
TGTGCCAGCAGCGTAGCGTTATGGCCGAACACCGGGGAGCTGTTTTTT
CASSVALWPNTGELFF
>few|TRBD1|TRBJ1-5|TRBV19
TGTGCCAGTAGTATAGGTTCGCCGGGACAGGGGTTTTATCAGCCCCAGCATTTT
CASSIGSPGQGFYQPQHF
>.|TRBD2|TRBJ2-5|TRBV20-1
TGCAGTGCTAGAGATCCTAGCGGGGGCCGAGGGGAGACCCAGTACTTC
CSARDPSGGRGETQYF
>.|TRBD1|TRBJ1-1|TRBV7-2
TGTGCCAGCAGCTTGGGGGACAGACCGAACACTGAAGCTTTCTTT
CASSLGDRPNTEAFF
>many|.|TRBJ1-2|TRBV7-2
TGTGCCAGCAGCTTAGAGGAGAACTATGGCTACACCTTC
CASSLEENYGYTF